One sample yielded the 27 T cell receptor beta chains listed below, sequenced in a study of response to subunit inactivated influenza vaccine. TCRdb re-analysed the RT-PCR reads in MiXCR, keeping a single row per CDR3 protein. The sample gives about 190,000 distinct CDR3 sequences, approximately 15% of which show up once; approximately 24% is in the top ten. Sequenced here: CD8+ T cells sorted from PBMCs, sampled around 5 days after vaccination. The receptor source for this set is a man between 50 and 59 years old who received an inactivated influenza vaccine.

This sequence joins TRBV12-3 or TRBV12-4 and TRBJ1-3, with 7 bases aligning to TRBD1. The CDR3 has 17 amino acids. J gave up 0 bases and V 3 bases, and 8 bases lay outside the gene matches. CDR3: CASSLFGTELSGNTIYF. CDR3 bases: TGTGCCAGCAGTTTGTTCGGGACAGAACTCTCTGGAAACACCATATATTTT.

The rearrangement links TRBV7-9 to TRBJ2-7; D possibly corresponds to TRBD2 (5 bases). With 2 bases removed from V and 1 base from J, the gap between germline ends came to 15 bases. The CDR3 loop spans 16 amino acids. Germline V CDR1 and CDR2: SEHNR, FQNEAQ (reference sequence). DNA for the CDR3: TGTGCCAGCAGCTTATTACTAGGATCCTTTTCCTACGAGCAGTACTTC. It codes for CASSLLLGSFSYEQYF.

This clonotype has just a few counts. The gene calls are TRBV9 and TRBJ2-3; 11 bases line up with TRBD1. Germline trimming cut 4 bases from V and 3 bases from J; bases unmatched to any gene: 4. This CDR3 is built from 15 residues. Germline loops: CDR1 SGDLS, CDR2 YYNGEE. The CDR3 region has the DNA TGTGCCAGCAGCTCCCGGGACAGGGGGACAGATACGCAGTATTTT. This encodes CASSSRDRGTDTQYF.

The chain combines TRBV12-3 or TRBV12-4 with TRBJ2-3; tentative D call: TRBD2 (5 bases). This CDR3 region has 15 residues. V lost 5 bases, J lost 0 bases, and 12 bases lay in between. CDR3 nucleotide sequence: TGTGCCAGCAGTCCGGACTGGATTAGCACAGATACGCAGTATTTT. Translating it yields CASSPDWISTDTQYF.

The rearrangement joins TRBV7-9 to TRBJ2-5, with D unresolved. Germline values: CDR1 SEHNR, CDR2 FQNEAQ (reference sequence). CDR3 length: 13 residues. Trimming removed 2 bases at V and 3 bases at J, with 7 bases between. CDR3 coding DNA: TGTGCCAGCAGCTTATTACTAAAAGAGACCCAGTACTTC. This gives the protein CASSLLLKETQYF.

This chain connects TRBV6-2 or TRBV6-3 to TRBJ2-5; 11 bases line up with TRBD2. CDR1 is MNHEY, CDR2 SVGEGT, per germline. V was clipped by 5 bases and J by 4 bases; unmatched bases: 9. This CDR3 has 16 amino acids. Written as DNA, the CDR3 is TGTGCCAGCAGTCCCACTAGCGGGAGCGTGGGAGAGACCCAGTACTTC. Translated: CASSPTSGSVGETQYF.

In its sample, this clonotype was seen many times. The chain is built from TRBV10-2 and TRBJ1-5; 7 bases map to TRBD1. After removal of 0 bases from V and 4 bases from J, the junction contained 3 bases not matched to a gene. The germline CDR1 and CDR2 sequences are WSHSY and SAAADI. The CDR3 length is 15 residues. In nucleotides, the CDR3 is TGCGCCAGCAGTGAGTCAGGGACAGCTAATCAGCCCCAGCATTTT. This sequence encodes CASSESGTANQPQHF.

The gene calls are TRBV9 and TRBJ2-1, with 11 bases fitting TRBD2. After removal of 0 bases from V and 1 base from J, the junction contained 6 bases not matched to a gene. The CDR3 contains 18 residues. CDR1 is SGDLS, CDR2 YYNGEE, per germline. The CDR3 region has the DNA TGTGCCAGCAGCGTAGGAGGTAGCGGGAGGGGTTCCTACAATGAGCAGTTCTTC. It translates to CASSVGGSGRGSYNEQFF.

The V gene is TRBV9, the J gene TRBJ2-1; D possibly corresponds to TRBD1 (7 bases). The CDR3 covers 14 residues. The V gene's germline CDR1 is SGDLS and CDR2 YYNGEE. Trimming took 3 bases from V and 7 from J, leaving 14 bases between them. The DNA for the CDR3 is TGTGCCAGCAGCGAGGGACAGAGCGGGAATGAGCAGTTCTTC. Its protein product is CASSEGQSGNEQFF.

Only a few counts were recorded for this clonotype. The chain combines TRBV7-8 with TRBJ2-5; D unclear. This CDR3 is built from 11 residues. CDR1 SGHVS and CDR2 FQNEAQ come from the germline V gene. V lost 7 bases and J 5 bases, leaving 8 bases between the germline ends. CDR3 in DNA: TGTGCCAGCATCCTAGAGGAGACCCAGTACTTC. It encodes CASILEETQYF. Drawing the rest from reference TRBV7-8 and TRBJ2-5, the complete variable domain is GAGVSQSPRYKVAKRGQDVALRCDPISGHVSLFWYQQALGQGPEFLTYFQNEAQLDKSGLPSDRFFAERPEGSVSTLKIQRTQQEDSAVYLCASILEETQYFGPGTRLLVL.

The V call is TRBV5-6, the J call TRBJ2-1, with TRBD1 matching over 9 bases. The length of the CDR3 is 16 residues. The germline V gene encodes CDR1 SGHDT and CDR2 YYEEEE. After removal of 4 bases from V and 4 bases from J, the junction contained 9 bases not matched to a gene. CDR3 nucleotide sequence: TGTGCCAGCAGCCCCCCGGGACAGGGACTTTACAATGAGCAGTTCTTC. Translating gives CASSPPGQGLYNEQFF.

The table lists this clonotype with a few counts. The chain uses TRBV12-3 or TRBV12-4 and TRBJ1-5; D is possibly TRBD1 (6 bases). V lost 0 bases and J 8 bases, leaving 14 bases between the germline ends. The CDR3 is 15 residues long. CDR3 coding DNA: TGTGCCAGCAGTTTAGCGCTAGGGGGGTTTGAGCCCCAGCATTTT. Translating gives CASSLALGGFEPQHF.

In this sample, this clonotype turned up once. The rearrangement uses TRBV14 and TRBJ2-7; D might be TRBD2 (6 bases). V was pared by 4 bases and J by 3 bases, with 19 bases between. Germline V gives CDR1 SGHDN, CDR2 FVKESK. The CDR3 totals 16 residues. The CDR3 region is CASSRGPLGGIYEQYF. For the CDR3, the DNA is TGTGCCAGCAGCCGAGGTCCCCTGGGAGGAATCTACGAGCAGTACTTC.

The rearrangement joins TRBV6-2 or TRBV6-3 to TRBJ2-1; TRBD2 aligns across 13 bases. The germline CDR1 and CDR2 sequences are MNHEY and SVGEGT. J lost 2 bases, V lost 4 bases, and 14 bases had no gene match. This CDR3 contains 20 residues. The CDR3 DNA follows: TGTGCCAGCAGTTCCGACCTGACTAGCGGGGGGTCGCGTCCCTACAATGAGCAGTTCTTC. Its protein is CASSSDLTSGGSRPYNEQFF.

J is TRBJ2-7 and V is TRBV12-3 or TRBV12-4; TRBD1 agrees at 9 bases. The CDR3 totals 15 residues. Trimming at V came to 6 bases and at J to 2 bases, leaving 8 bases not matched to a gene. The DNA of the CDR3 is TGTGCCAGCAGCTCCTGGGACAGGGCGACCTACGAGCAGTACTTC. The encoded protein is CASSSWDRATYEQYF.

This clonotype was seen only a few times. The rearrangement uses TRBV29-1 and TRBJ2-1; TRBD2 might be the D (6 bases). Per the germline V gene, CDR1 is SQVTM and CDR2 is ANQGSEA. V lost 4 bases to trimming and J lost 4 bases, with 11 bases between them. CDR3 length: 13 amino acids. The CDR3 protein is CSVAGGEYNEQFF. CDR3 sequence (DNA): TGCAGCGTTGCCGGAGGGGAGTACAATGAGCAGTTCTTC.

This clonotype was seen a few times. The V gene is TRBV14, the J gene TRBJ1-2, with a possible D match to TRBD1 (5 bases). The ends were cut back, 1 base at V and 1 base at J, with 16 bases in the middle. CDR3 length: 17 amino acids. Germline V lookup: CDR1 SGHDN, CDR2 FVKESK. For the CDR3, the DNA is TGTGCCAGCAGCCAAGTCCACAGGCCTACCAATAACTATGGCTACACCTTC. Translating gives CASSQVHRPTNNYGYTF. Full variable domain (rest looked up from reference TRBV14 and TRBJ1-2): EAGVTQFPSHSVIEKGQTVTLRCDPISGHDNLYWYRRVMGKEIKFLLHFVKESKQDESGMPNNRFLAERTGGTYSTLKVQPAELEDSGVYFCASSQVHRPTNNYGYTFGSGTRLTVV.

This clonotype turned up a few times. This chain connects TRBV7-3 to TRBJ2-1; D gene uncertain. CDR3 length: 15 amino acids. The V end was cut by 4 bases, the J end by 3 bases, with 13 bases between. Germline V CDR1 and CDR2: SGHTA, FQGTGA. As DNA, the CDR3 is TGTGCCAGCAGCTCCAGCGAAGATGGCTACAATGAGCAGTTCTTC. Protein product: CASSSSEDGYNEQFF.

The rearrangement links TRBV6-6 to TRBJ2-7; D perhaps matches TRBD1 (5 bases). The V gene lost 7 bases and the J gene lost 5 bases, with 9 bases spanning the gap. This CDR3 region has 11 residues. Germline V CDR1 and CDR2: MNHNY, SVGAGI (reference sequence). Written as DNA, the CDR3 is TGTGCCAGCACAACAGGCGACGAGCAGTACTTC. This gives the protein CASTTGDEQYF.

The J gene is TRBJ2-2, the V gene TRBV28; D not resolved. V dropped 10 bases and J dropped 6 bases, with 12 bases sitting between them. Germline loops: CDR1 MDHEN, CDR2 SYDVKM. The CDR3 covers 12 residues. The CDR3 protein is CATSINSGELFF. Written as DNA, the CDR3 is TGTGCCACCTCGATTAATTCCGGGGAGCTGTTTTTT.

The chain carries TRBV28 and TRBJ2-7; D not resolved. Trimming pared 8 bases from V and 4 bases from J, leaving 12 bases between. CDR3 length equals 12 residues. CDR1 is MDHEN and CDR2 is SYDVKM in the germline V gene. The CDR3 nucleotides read TGTGCCAGCGGTCCTATGGGGTACGAGCAGTACTTC. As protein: CASGPMGYEQYF.

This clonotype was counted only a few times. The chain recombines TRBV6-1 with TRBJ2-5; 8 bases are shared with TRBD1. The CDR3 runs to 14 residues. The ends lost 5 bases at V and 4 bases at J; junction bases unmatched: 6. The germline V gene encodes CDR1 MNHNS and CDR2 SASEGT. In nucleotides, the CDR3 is TGTGCCAGCAGTCCCGGACAGGGCGGAGAGACCCAGTACTTC. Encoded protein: CASSPGQGGETQYF.

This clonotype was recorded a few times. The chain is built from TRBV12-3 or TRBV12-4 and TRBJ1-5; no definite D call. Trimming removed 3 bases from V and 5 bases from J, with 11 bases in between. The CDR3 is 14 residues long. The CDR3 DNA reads TGTGCCAGCAGTTTGGATCCGGGCCATCAGCCCCAGCATTTT. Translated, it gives CASSLDPGHQPQHF.

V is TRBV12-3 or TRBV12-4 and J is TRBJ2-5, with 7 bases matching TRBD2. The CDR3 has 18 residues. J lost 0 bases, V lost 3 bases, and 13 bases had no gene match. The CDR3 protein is CASSFTLVAAGYQETQYF. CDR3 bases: TGTGCCAGCAGTTTTACTTTGGTCGCAGCGGGGTACCAAGAGACCCAGTACTTC.

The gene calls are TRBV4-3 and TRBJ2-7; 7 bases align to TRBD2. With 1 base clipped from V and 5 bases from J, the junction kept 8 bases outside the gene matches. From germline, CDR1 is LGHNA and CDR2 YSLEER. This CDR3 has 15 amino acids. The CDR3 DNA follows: TGCGCCAGCAGCCAAGTGTGGCGGGAGAGTGACGAGCAGTACTTC. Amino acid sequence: CASSQVWRESDEQYF.

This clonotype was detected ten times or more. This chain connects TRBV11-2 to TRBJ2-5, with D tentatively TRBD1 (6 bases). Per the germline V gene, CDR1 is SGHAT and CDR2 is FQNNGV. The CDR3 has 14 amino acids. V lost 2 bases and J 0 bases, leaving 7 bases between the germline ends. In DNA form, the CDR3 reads TGTGCCAGCAGCTTATGGACAGACCAAGAGACCCAGTACTTC. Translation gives CASSLWTDQETQYF.

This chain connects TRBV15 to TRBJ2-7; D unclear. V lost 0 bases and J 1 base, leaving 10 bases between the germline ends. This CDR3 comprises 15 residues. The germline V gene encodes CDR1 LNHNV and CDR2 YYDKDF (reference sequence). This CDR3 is CATSRDLVGSYEQYF. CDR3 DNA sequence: TGTGCCACCAGCAGAGATCTAGTAGGGTCCTACGAGCAGTACTTC.